This T cell receptor (beta chain) was captured by sequencing in a study of beta chain features in type 1 diabetes. Whole-study context: Examination covered some 99,000,000 sorted cells spanning all samples. Study findings and constraints: Insertions at VDJ junctions were less frequent in type 1 diabetes patients. These patients also deleted more nucleotides at the same junctions.

The sequenced template was cDNA made from the entire isolated RNA. Clones were sequenced by immunoSEQ multiplex PCR, and TCRdb holds only the in-frame ones, with some missing. The table shows 300,000 to 400,000 clones, with approximately 11% occurring only once. About this clone: Antigen unknown.

J gave up 3 bases and V 4 bases, and 6 bases lay outside the gene matches. This CDR3 comprises 14 residues. Germline CDR1 reads SQVTM; CDR2 reads ANQGSEA. Sequencing was performed on naive CD4+ T cells from blood. The rearrangement joins TRBV29-1 to TRBJ2-1; TRBD1 matches at 7 bases. The receptor was isolated from a woman aged 30 to 39 in good health. The CDR3 bases are TGCAGCGTTGTCAACAGGGGTAGCTACAATGAGCAGTTCTTC. Its translation: CSVVNRGSYNEQFF.